This T cell receptor beta chain is drawn from a study of early stage breast cancer tumors. About this clone: The target antigen is unknown.

Study-wide results and caveats: Comparing each tissue with blood distinguished tumor from normal in most of the 16 patients.

Each sample had two DNA replicates, around 0.45 ug blood or 1.5 ug tissue. Data came from immunoSEQ multiplex PCR; TCRdb stores just in-frame clones and leaves some out. The sample carries fewer than 30,000 clones, around 50% recorded once. Germline lookup yields CDR1 SGHTA and CDR2 FQGTGA. The CDR3 spans 17 residues. Trimming left V 5 bases short and J 3 bases short, with 23 bases between. Each tumor contributed about 19-55 mg of diced tissue. The sample was breast tumor tissue. The clonotype comes from a person aged 50-59 years with breast cancer. The J gene is TRBJ2-7, the V gene TRBV7-3, with TRBD1 as a possible D gene (5 bases). The CDR3 protein is CASSPTSPAGQNYEQYF. CDR3 bases: TGTGCCAGCAGCCCAACCTCCCCAGCAGGGCAAAACTACGAGCAGTACTTC. Drawing the rest from reference TRBV7-3 and TRBJ2-7, the complete variable domain is GAGVSQTPSNKVTEKGKYVELRCDPISGHTALYWYRQSLGQGPEFLIYFQGTGAADDSGLPNDRFFAVRPEGSVSTLKIQRTERGDSAVYLCASSPTSPAGQNYEQYFGPGTRLTVT.